This T cell receptor beta chain was identified during a study of blood T cell repertoires in COVID-19. Whole-study context: The origin of the acute and convalescent COVID-19 samples was the United States, Italy and Spain.

The method was immunoSEQ multiplex PCR; TCRdb's version includes in-frame clones alone and lacks a portion of them. The sample has under 450,000 clones, about 90% seen once. Germline V lookup: CDR1 SGHAT, CDR2 FQNNGV. This CDR3 has 12 amino acids. J gave up 3 bases and V 7 bases, and 2 bases lay outside the gene matches. Resolution of symptoms, clearance, or two negative PCRs was present in recovered Cohort 3 donors. This clonotype originated in a woman under 40 who had recovered from COVID-19. The genes are TRBV11-2 and TRBJ1-1; 7 bases align to TRBD1. The sequencing input was PBMCs or T cells enriched from blood (not recorded which). CDR3 in DNA: TGTGCCAGCACCCAGGGGGACACTGAAGCTTTCTTT. This encodes CASTQGDTEAFF.